This T cell receptor beta chain emerged from a study of blood T cell repertoires in COVID-19. Study in general: Spain, Italy and the United States supplied samples that represented acute and convalescent COVID-19.

The age range of participants was 18 to 89 years, with residence in about 25 US areas. Cohort allocation depended upon clinical history that participants reported. TCRdb's copy holds only in-frame clones and misses some; the assay was immunoSEQ multiplex PCR. The data contain roughly 190,000 clones, approximately 86% of them singletons. J lost 5 bases, V lost 6 bases, and 8 bases had no gene match. The CDR3 runs 14 residues. Germline CDR1 and CDR2: MNHEY and SMNVEV (reference sequence). The sample taken for sequencing was PBMCs or T cells enriched from blood (not recorded which). The chain links TRBV27 to TRBJ2-5; 8 bases fit TRBD1. This TCR was recovered from a woman aged 55 to 70 with acute COVID-19. CDR3 sequence: CASRRQGARETQYF. The CDR3 DNA is TGTGCCAGCAGACGGCAGGGGGCGCGGGAGACCCAGTACTTC.